The sequence of this T cell receptor beta chain was determined in a study of human T cells and chemical hapten exposure. The germline CDR1 and CDR2 sequences are SGHNT and YYREEE (reference sequence). The CDR3 extends over 14 amino acids. V shed 3 bases, J shed 5 bases, and the junction held 6 bases outside the gene matches. The table lists this clonotype with many counts. The time point denotes: patch test 1, 2 weeks after DPC sensitization. Treatment meaning: therapeutic diphenylcyclopropenone sensitization with weekly scalp DPC. Via MiXCR, TCRdb re-called the RACE reads, giving one row per CDR3 protein. The sample consists of under 450,000 distinct CDR3 sequences, 4.8% of them appearing once.

This sequence was found in a woman between 45 and 60 years old with alopecia areata. Some clones in this sample may be carry-over from other donors' samples. The J gene is TRBJ2-7, the V gene TRBV5-4; 9 nucleotides agree with TRBD1. The input for sequencing was whole blood, taken in connection with sensitization to the hapten diphenylcyclopropenone (DPC). The CDR3 sequence is CASSSFTGGHEQYF. The DNA for the CDR3 is TGTGCCAGCAGCTCATTTACAGGGGGCCACGAGCAGTACTTC.